A selection of T cell receptor beta chains follows, all from one sample in a study of technical replicates of blood from several donors. TCRdb keeps only in-frame clones here, not all; method: immunoSEQ multiplex PCR. This table has some 74,000 clones, 95% to 98% appearing once. Sequencing was carried out using T cells isolated from PBMCs. The receptors shown here come from a human donor in good health. The CDR3 runs from the conserved cysteine through the conserved F or W. A D gene is named only where the DNA matches it firmly. Not every row has a clone size; where given, it reads once, few, many or a size class.

j_gene: TRBJ1-1; d_gene: -; abundance: -; v_gene: TRBV4-3; CDR3aa: CASSQDVGLGDTEAFF; CDR3nt: TGCGCCAGCAGCCAAGACGTCGGCCTGGGAGACACTGAAGCTTTCTTT
j_gene: TRBJ1-1; d_gene: -; abundance: -; v_gene: TRBV12-5; CDR3aa: CASGPRTDQNTEAFF; CDR3nt: TGTGCTAGTGGTCCGCGGACAGACCAGAACACTGAAGCTTTCTTT
j_gene: TRBJ2-5; d_gene: -; abundance: once; v_gene: TRBV19; CDR3aa: CASSNLRQGGSETQYF; CDR3nt: TGTGCCAGTAGTAATTTGAGACAGGGAGGCTCGGAGACCCAGTACTTC
j_gene: TRBJ2-2; d_gene: TRBD1; abundance: -; v_gene: TRBV5-6; CDR3aa: CASSGWDRGRNGELFF; CDR3nt: TGTGCCAGCAGCGGCTGGGACAGGGGGCGCAACGGGGAGCTGTTTTTT
j_gene: TRBJ2-5; d_gene: TRBD2; abundance: -; v_gene: TRBV6-5; CDR3aa: CASSSGLAVETQYF; CDR3nt: TGTGCCAGCAGCTCGGGACTAGCGGTAGAGACCCAGTACTTC
j_gene: TRBJ2-3; d_gene: -; abundance: -; v_gene: TRBV12-2; CDR3aa: CASRLALTENTDTQYF; CDR3nt: TGTGCAAGTCGCTTAGCCCTCACAGAAAACACAGATACGCAGTATTTT
j_gene: TRBJ2-1; d_gene: TRBD2; abundance: -; v_gene: TRBV2; CDR3aa: CASSEGLAGVGEQFF; CDR3nt: TGTGCCAGCAGTGAAGGACTAGCGGGAGTAGGTGAGCAGTTCTTC
j_gene: TRBJ1-2; d_gene: TRBD1; abundance: -; v_gene: TRBV14; CDR3aa: CASSQRGGQGDFYTF; CDR3nt: TGTGCCAGCAGCCAGCGGGGGGGACAGGGGGATTTCTACACCTTC
j_gene: TRBJ1-1; d_gene: -; abundance: -; v_gene: TRBV6-1; CDR3aa: CASSQVRYEAFF; CDR3nt: TGTGCCAGCAGTCAAGTTCGGTACGAAGCTTTCTTT
j_gene: TRBJ2-7; d_gene: -; abundance: -; v_gene: TRBV28; CDR3aa: CASSTLGDRSYEQYF; CDR3nt: TGTGCCAGCAGTACACTTGGAGACCGAAGTTACGAGCAGTACTTC
j_gene: TRBJ2-1; d_gene: -; abundance: -; v_gene: TRBV11-3; CDR3aa: CASSYLPLGSYNEQFF; CDR3nt: TGTGCCAGCAGCTACCTTCCTCTAGGATCCTACAATGAGCAGTTCTTC
j_gene: TRBJ2-7; d_gene: TRBD1; abundance: -; v_gene: TRBV27; CDR3aa: CASSPDRGRHEQYF; CDR3nt: TGTGCCAGCAGTCCCGACAGGGGCAGGCACGAGCAGTACTTC
j_gene: TRBJ1-2; d_gene: TRBD1; abundance: -; v_gene: TRBV5-4; CDR3aa: CASSLSGQGGGYTF; CDR3nt: TGTGCCAGCAGCCTTTCGGGACAGGGTGGTGGCTACACCTTC
j_gene: TRBJ1-1; d_gene: -; abundance: -; v_gene: TRBV7-8; CDR3aa: CASSLFSEAFF; CDR3nt: TGTGCCAGCAGCTTATTTAGTGAAGCTTTCTTT
j_gene: TRBJ2-7; d_gene: TRBD1; abundance: once; v_gene: TRBV10-3; CDR3aa: CAISASDRGPYEQYF; CDR3nt: TGTGCCATCAGTGCGTCGGACAGGGGACCCTACGAGCAGTACTTC
j_gene: TRBJ2-3; d_gene: TRBD1; abundance: -; v_gene: TRBV2; CDR3aa: CARKDPGQQQDTQYF; CDR3nt: TGTGCCAGAAAGGACCCGGGACAGCAACAAGATACGCAGTATTTT
j_gene: TRBJ2-5; d_gene: TRBD2; abundance: -; v_gene: TRBV27; CDR3aa: CASSLKREVETQYF; CDR3nt: TGTGCCAGCAGTTTAAAGCGGGAGGTGGAGACCCAGTACTTC
j_gene: TRBJ1-2; d_gene: -; abundance: -; v_gene: TRBV5-4; CDR3aa: CASSFGGYNGYTF; CDR3nt: TGTGCCAGCAGCTTTGGAGGATATAATGGCTACACCTTC
j_gene: TRBJ2-7; d_gene: TRBD2; abundance: -; v_gene: TRBV10-2; CDR3aa: CASSESGLAGAEQYF; CDR3nt: TGCGCCAGCAGTGAGTCAGGACTAGCGGGAGCCGAGCAGTACTTC
j_gene: TRBJ1-5; d_gene: -; abundance: -; v_gene: TRBV27; CDR3aa: CASSLTAGNQPQHF; CDR3nt: TGTGCCAGCAGTTTAACTGCGGGCAATCAGCCCCAGCATTTT
j_gene: TRBJ2-3; d_gene: -; abundance: -; v_gene: TRBV4-1; CDR3aa: CASSQLLASTDTQYF; CDR3nt: TGCGCCAGCAGCCAACTTCTAGCGAGCACAGATACGCAGTATTTT
j_gene: TRBJ1-2; d_gene: TRBD1; abundance: -; v_gene: TRBV5-6; CDR3aa: CASSPQGNYGYTF; CDR3nt: TGTGCCAGCAGCCCACAGGGGAACTATGGCTACACCTTC
j_gene: TRBJ1-1; d_gene: -; abundance: -; v_gene: TRBV10-3; CDR3aa: CAISEAGTTTTQAFF; CDR3nt: TGTGCCATCAGCGAAGCCGGGACAACTACCACCCAAGCTTTCTTT
j_gene: TRBJ2-3; d_gene: -; abundance: -; v_gene: TRBV6-5; CDR3aa: CASSLFGYTDTQYF; CDR3nt: TGTGCCAGCAGTTTATTCGGGTATACAGATACGCAGTATTTT
j_gene: TRBJ2-1; d_gene: TRBD2; abundance: -; v_gene: TRBV2; CDR3aa: CASSGLAGYNEQFF; CDR3nt: TGTGCCAGCAGTGGACTAGCGGGATACAATGAGCAGTTCTTC
j_gene: TRBJ2-1; d_gene: -; abundance: -; v_gene: TRBV28; CDR3aa: CASSYRLVPSSYNEQFF; CDR3nt: TGTGCCAGCAGTTACAGATTAGTTCCCAGCTCCTACAATGAGCAGTTCTTC